What follows is one T cell receptor beta chain and its context. As to time point: after neoadjuvant nivolumab, at surgical resection. The sample is drawn from a study of neoadjuvant anti-PD-1 for oral cavity cancer. Sequencing used immunoSEQ multiplex PCR; TCRdb keeps in-frame clones, though not all of them. The sample holds approximately 13,000 clones, roughly 70% seen once. The V gene lost 3 bases and the J gene lost 1 base, with 19 bases spanning the gap. Looked up from germline, CDR1 is SGHRS and CDR2 is YFSETQ. The CDR3 consists of 17 residues. V and J are TRBV5-1 and TRBJ2-5; D possibly corresponds to TRBD1 (6 bases). Here the sequenced sample was PBMCs, taken after nivolumab (anti-PD-1) treatment. The origin of this receptor is a person aged 35-79 years with oral cavity squamous cell carcinoma. CDR3: CASSSNPATGLQETQYF. CDR3 DNA sequence: TGCGCCAGCAGCTCAAATCCGGCTACAGGGCTCCAAGAGACCCAGTACTTC.